These 12 T cell receptor beta chains originate from one sample sequenced in a study of blood T cell repertoires in COVID-19. Some clones are missing from TCRdb's copy, which holds only in-frame ones; the method was immunoSEQ multiplex PCR. Of 150,000 to 200,000 clones listed, 86% are singletons. Material: peripheral blood. The receptors here all came from a man between 65 and 79 years old with acute or convalescent COVID-19.

This clone appeared a single time. This chain connects TRBV29-1 to TRBJ1-2, with TRBD1 identical over 8 bases. There are 13 residues in the CDR3. CDR1 is SQVTM, CDR2 ANQGSEA, per germline. V lost 8 bases to trimming and J lost 4 bases; unmatched junction nucleotides: 9. CDR3 protein: CSTETGAGYGYTF. The CDR3 bases are TGCAGCACCGAGACAGGGGCGGGCTATGGCTACACCTTC.

V usage is TRBV9 and J usage is TRBJ2-1; 15 bases line up with TRBD2. The junction had 5 bases not matched to a gene; V was cut back by 3 bases and J by 4 bases. CDR1 is SGDLS and CDR2 is YYNGEE in the germline V gene. The CDR3 length is 17 residues. Here the CDR3 reads CASSAGTSGGRYNEQFF. The CDR3 coding sequence is TGTGCCAGCAGCGCCGGGACTAGCGGGGGGCGATACAATGAGCAGTTCTTC. Combining the CDR3 with reference TRBV9 and TRBJ2-1 gives the whole variable domain DSGVTQTPKHLITATGQRVTLRCSPRSGDLSVYWYQQSLDQGLQFLIQYYNGEERAKGNILERFSAQQFPDLHSELNLSSLELGDSALYFCASSAGTSGGRYNEQFFGPGTRLTVL.

The table lists this clone with a count of one. The chain joins TRBV2 to TRBJ1-2, with 9 bases lining up with TRBD1. Germline V gives CDR1 SNHLY, CDR2 FYNNEI. V dropped 6 bases and J dropped 10; count of bases not matched to a gene: 3. The length of the CDR3 is 11 residues. This CDR3 reads CASRDRGDYTF. CDR3 DNA: TGTGCCAGCAGGGACAGGGGAGACTACACCTTC.

This chain uses TRBV7-8 with TRBJ1-6; D is uncertain. Germline V CDR1 and CDR2: SGHVS, FQNEAQ. The V end lost 5 bases, the J end lost 7 bases, and 18 bases lay between the germline ends. The CDR3 is 16 amino acids. The chain's CDR3 is CASSPRLGLGNSPLHF. CDR3 nucleotides: TGTGCCAGCAGCCCCCGTCTAGGACTGGGGAATTCACCCCTCCACTTT.

V and J are TRBV7-2 and TRBJ2-7, with 9 bases lining up with TRBD2. This CDR3 has 14 amino acids. CDR1 and CDR2 (germline): SGHTA, FQGNSA. V dropped 5 bases and J dropped 0; count of bases not matched to a gene: 2. The CDR3 sequence is CASSPSGASYEQYF. DNA for the CDR3: TGTGCCAGCAGCCCTAGCGGGGCCTCCTACGAGCAGTACTTC.

The count of this clone is one. The chain uses TRBV12-3 or TRBV12-4 and TRBJ1-4; 7 bases line up with TRBD1. V lost 5 bases and J lost 7; bases outside the gene matches: 4. The CDR3 runs 13 residues. CDR3 DNA: TGTGCCAGCAGTAGGGGACAGATTGAAAAACTGTTTTTT. It translates to CASSRGQIEKLFF.

This clone came up once. This chain joins TRBV5-1 and TRBJ2-5; 9 bases match TRBD2. The CDR3 length is 15 residues. Germline V lookup: CDR1 SGHRS, CDR2 YFSETQ. The ends lost 1 base at V and 3 bases at J; junction bases unmatched: 4. The CDR3 reads CASSLFASGEETQYF. The DNA for the CDR3 is TGCGCCAGCAGCTTGTTTGCTAGCGGGGAAGAGACCCAGTACTTC.

V gene TRBV3-1 (or the pseudogene TRBV3-2) combines with J gene TRBJ2-1; D is uncertain. CDR1 and CDR2 (germline): LGHDT, YNNKEL (reference sequence). This CDR3 is built from 15 residues. The V end was cut by 2 bases, the J end by 0 bases, with 8 bases between. CDR3 sequence reads: CASSQMSSSYNEQFF. In nucleotides, the CDR3 is TGTGCCAGCAGCCAAATGTCTTCCTCCTACAATGAGCAGTTCTTC.

The chain couples TRBV19 to TRBJ2-7; 10 bases align to TRBD1. With V trimmed by 6 bases and J by 3 bases, 14 bases remained unmatched. Germline V gene sequence: CDR1 LNHDA, CDR2 SQIVND (reference sequence). The CDR3 is 17 residues long. Written as DNA, the CDR3 is TGTGCCAGTAGCTCCCTGTTCCGCCGGACAGGGGGCTACGAGCAGTACTTC. This codes for CASSSLFRRTGGYEQYF.

V and J are TRBV28 and TRBJ2-7, with TRBD2 identical over 9 bases. CDR3 length equals 15 residues. The V and J ends lost 7 bases and 2 bases, in that order; junction bases with no gene match: 9. Germline-derived CDR1 and CDR2 are MDHEN and SYDVKM. This chain's CDR3 is CASTPSGRNTYEQYF. The CDR3 DNA reads as TGTGCCAGCACCCCAAGCGGGAGGAACACCTACGAGCAGTACTTC.

The CDR3 is CAARTGDATNEKLFF. CDR3 nucleotide sequence: TGTGCCGCCAGGACAGGGGATGCAACTAATGAAAAACTGTTTTTT. This chain connects TRBV19 to TRBJ1-4, with 9 bases lining up with TRBD1. V was clipped by 11 bases and J by 0 bases; unmatched bases: 7. This CDR3 contains 15 residues. The germline CDR1 and CDR2 sequences are LNHDA and SQIVND (reference sequence).

The genes are TRBV19 and TRBJ2-3; TRBD2 matches at 7 bases. V lost 8 bases and J lost 3; bases outside the gene matches: 17. CDR1 and CDR2 from the germline V gene are LNHDA and SQIVND (reference sequence). The CDR3 length is 17 residues. CDR3 amino acids: CASSPAGEGLRTDTQYF. Written as DNA, the CDR3 is TGTGCCAGTTCCCCCGCGGGGGAGGGCCTTCGGACAGATACGCAGTATTTT.